The entry below gives a single T cell receptor beta chain sequence along with its context. Its matching antigen is unknown. Trimming cost V 3 bases and J 1 base; bases outside gene matches: 8. Germline loops: CDR1 WNHNN, CDR2 SYGVQD (reference sequence). This CDR3 contains 16 residues. These data belong to a study of cytomegalovirus exposure and HLA in healthy donors. Study outcomes and limitations: Per a later analysis, HLA-associated TCR beta chains showed more clonal expansion than other, equally common TCR beta chains.

PCR employed 60 Vbeta and 13 Jbeta primers. Produced via immunoSEQ multiplex PCR; TCRdb's table is partial and in-frame only. This sample yields roughly 160,000 clones, of which more than 60% are seen a single time; less than 9.5% belongs to the top ten. This sequence originates from a woman aged 40-49 years in good health and CMV-seropositive. The V call is TRBV10-1, the J call TRBJ2-7; 8 bases line up with TRBD2. The sequenced sample consisted of PBMCs. CDR3 sequence (DNA): TGCGCCAGCAGTGATTCCCATCGGGGGGGATCCTACGAGCAGTACTTC. This gives the protein CASSDSHRGGSYEQYF.